A selection of T cell receptor beta chains follows, all from one sample in a study of blood T cell repertoires in COVID-19. TCRdb's table, derived via immunoSEQ multiplex PCR, lists solely in-frame clones and lacks some. The sample shows approximately 670,000 clones, approximately 90% of them seen only once. The sample consisted of peripheral blood. The receptors here all came from a young woman with acute or convalescent COVID-19. CDR3s include the opening cysteine and the closing phenylalanine or tryptophan. The order of the fields is V gene, J gene, CDR3 protein.

TRBV5-5	TRBJ1-1	CASSLGENTEAFF
TRBV4-3	TRBJ1-2	CASSLGGGGRSGLYGYTF
TRBV19	TRBJ1-1	CASTPLGGGTEAFF
TRBV6-5	TRBJ1-5	CASRMTGGNQPQHF
TRBV5-1	TRBJ1-2	CASSSEGAGRGRYGYTF
TRBV11-2	TRBJ1-1	CASSLDTGDYTEAFF
TRBV6-2/TRBV6-3	TRBJ1-1	CASSSFTPNTEAFF
TRBV24-1	TRBJ1-2	CATSDGREYGYTF
TRBV24-1	TRBJ1-1	CATSDLRGEAFF
TRBV2	TRBJ1-1	CASRRQGMVTEAFF
TRBV3-1/TRBV3-2	TRBJ1-2	CASSPRQGRGYTF
TRBV20-1	TRBJ1-2	CSASAVQGASGGYTF
TRBV14	TRBJ1-6	CASRRDGASPLHF
TRBV12-5	TRBJ2-5	CASGYPRGGGRETQYF
TRBV5-6	TRBJ1-2	CASSLGSVNYGYTF
TRBV12-3/TRBV12-4	TRBJ2-7	CASSYDRGYEQYF
TRBV5-6	TRBJ2-2	CASSPVGGLPTGELFF
TRBV19	TRBJ1-2	CASARDRGYGYTF
TRBV9	TRBJ1-2	CASSESDTGRYGYTF
TRBV7-9	TRBJ1-1	CASSLGGTTEAFF
TRBV27	TRBJ1-2	CASSLGANYGYTF
TRBV14	TRBJ2-7	CASSHGGPLEQYF
TRBV5-5	TRBJ1-2	CASSQTRQGVYGYTF
TRBV28	TRBJ2-7	CASSNDRYEQYF
TRBV7-8	TRBJ2-7	CASSLVGGTGINEQYF
TRBV5-1	TRBJ2-7	CASSFGPGGGFNEQYF